The rows below give T cell receptor beta chains drawn from one sample of a study of OX40 agonist ivuxolimab in advanced cancers. Assay used: immunoSEQ multiplex PCR; TCRdb lists only in-frame clones, some missing. The data hold about 110,000 clones, with more than 85% observed a single time. Sequenced here: CD4+ or CD8+ T cells sorted from blood, sampled in a trial of the OX40 agonist ivuxolimab. Source of these receptors: an adult with an advanced solid tumor such as melanoma, head and neck, liver or kidney cancer. Both conserved end residues are part of each CDR3. The order of the fields is V gene, J gene, clone size, D gene, CDR3 DNA, CDR3 protein. The D gene is left open where the match is weak. Clone size is given for some rows only: seen once, a few or many times, or a class if the clone is expanded.

v_call: TRBV11-3; j_call: TRBJ2-7; clone_size: NA; d_call: TRBD1; cdr3_nt: TGTGCCAGCAGCTTACTAACAGGGGAGTCGGAGCAGTACTTC; cdr3_aa: CASSLLTGESEQYF
v_call: TRBV6-5; j_call: TRBJ2-1; clone_size: NA; d_call: NA; cdr3_nt: TGTGCCAGCAGTTACGGGCAGATGAGCCGCAATGAGCAGTTCTTC; cdr3_aa: CASSYGQMSRNEQFF
v_call: TRBV30; j_call: TRBJ1-1; clone_size: few; d_call: NA; cdr3_nt: TGTGCCTGGAGTGATTCTTGGGACACTGAAGCTTTCTTT; cdr3_aa: CAWSDSWDTEAFF
v_call: TRBV10-3; j_call: TRBJ1-5; clone_size: NA; d_call: TRBD1; cdr3_nt: TGTGCCATCAGTGCCGGGACAGGGACTCAGCCCCAGCATTTT; cdr3_aa: CAISAGTGTQPQHF
v_call: TRBV10-3; j_call: TRBJ1-1; clone_size: NA; d_call: NA; cdr3_nt: TGTGCCATCAGCCCCGCCGGGGCAATGAACACTGAAGCTTTCTTT; cdr3_aa: CAISPAGAMNTEAFF
v_call: TRBV7-9; j_call: TRBJ1-5; clone_size: NA; d_call: NA; cdr3_nt: TGTGCCAGCAGCTCCGACAGTAGTTATCAGCCCCAGCATTTT; cdr3_aa: CASSSDSSYQPQHF
v_call: TRBV19; j_call: TRBJ1-2; clone_size: NA; d_call: NA; cdr3_nt: TGTGCCAGTAGTATCCGGAGGACTGCTTATGGCTACACCTTC; cdr3_aa: CASSIRRTAYGYTF
v_call: TRBV27; j_call: TRBJ2-7; clone_size: NA; d_call: TRBD1; cdr3_nt: TGTGCCAGCCTTGGGACAGGGAGGGGTGTGCAGTACTTC; cdr3_aa: CASLGTGRGVQYF
v_call: TRBV5-6; j_call: TRBJ2-3; clone_size: NA; d_call: TRBD1; cdr3_nt: TGTGCCAGCAGCTTGGAGACAGGGGGCGAAGATACGCAGTATTTT; cdr3_aa: CASSLETGGEDTQYF
v_call: TRBV5-4; j_call: TRBJ2-3; clone_size: NA; d_call: TRBD1; cdr3_nt: TGTGCCAGCAGCTTAACCGGACAGGGAACTACAGATACGCAGTATTTT; cdr3_aa: CASSLTGQGTTDTQYF
v_call: TRBV11-2; j_call: TRBJ1-3; clone_size: once; d_call: TRBD1; cdr3_nt: TGTGCCAGCAGCTTAGAAGGACAGGGGATTAACACCATATATTTT; cdr3_aa: CASSLEGQGINTIYF
v_call: TRBV29-1; j_call: TRBJ2-3; clone_size: NA; d_call: NA; cdr3_nt: TGCAGCGTTGTTCCTAACACAGATACGCAGTATTTT; cdr3_aa: CSVVPNTDTQYF
v_call: TRBV19; j_call: TRBJ1-1; clone_size: NA; d_call: NA; cdr3_nt: TGTGCCAGTAGTATAGTGGGGCAGTTGAACACTGAAGCTTTCTTT; cdr3_aa: CASSIVGQLNTEAFF
v_call: TRBV7-7; j_call: TRBJ2-1; clone_size: NA; d_call: NA; cdr3_nt: TGTGCTAGCAGCTTACGGGACTCCATCGATGAGCAGTTCTTC; cdr3_aa: CASSLRDSIDEQFF
v_call: TRBV11-1; j_call: TRBJ2-4; clone_size: NA; d_call: TRBD2; cdr3_nt: TGTGCCAGCAGCTTTAGCGGGATTGAAAACATTCAGTACTTC; cdr3_aa: CASSFSGIENIQYF
v_call: TRBV11-2; j_call: TRBJ2-6; clone_size: NA; d_call: TRBD2; cdr3_nt: TGTGCCAGCAGCTTAGGGACTAGCGGGTATTACTCTGGGGCCAACGTCCTGACTTTC; cdr3_aa: CASSLGTSGYYSGANVLTF
v_call: TRBV5-6; j_call: TRBJ2-1; clone_size: few; d_call: TRBD2; cdr3_nt: TGTGCCAGCAGCTCCCCTAGCGGACCCAATGAGCAGTTCTTC; cdr3_aa: CASSSPSGPNEQFF
v_call: TRBV14; j_call: TRBJ2-3; clone_size: NA; d_call: TRBD2; cdr3_nt: TGTGCCAGCAGCCATACCCGAGCGGGGGGTGACACAGATACGCAGTATTTT; cdr3_aa: CASSHTRAGGDTDTQYF
v_call: TRBV18; j_call: TRBJ1-6; clone_size: NA; d_call: NA; cdr3_nt: TGTGCCAGCTCACCTCAGGGTTATAATTCACCCCTCCACTTT; cdr3_aa: CASSPQGYNSPLHF
v_call: TRBV9; j_call: TRBJ2-1; clone_size: NA; d_call: TRBD2; cdr3_nt: TGTGCCAGCAGCTCGCGGGAGTCCTACAATGAGCAGTTCTTC; cdr3_aa: CASSSRESYNEQFF
v_call: TRBV11-2; j_call: TRBJ2-7; clone_size: NA; d_call: TRBD1; cdr3_nt: TGTGCCAGCAGCGGACAGGGCTACGAGCAGTACTTC; cdr3_aa: CASSGQGYEQYF
v_call: TRBV19; j_call: TRBJ2-5; clone_size: NA; d_call: TRBD1; cdr3_nt: TGTGCCACCAGAGGGACAGCCTTCGAGACCCAGTACTTC; cdr3_aa: CATRGTAFETQYF
v_call: TRBV5-1; j_call: TRBJ1-6; clone_size: NA; d_call: TRBD1; cdr3_nt: TGCGCCAGCAGCTTGGGGACAGGGGCAGTAAATTCACCCCTCCACTTT; cdr3_aa: CASSLGTGAVNSPLHF
v_call: TRBV30; j_call: TRBJ1-2; clone_size: NA; d_call: NA; cdr3_nt: TGTGCCTGGAGTACCGGGGGAGTGGGGGGCTACACCTTC; cdr3_aa: CAWSTGGVGGYTF
v_call: TRBV5-6; j_call: TRBJ2-2; clone_size: NA; d_call: TRBD1; cdr3_nt: TGTGCCAGCAGCGCTGCGGACAGGGACACCGGGGAGCTGTTTTTT; cdr3_aa: CASSAADRDTGELFF
v_call: TRBV5-8; j_call: TRBJ1-5; clone_size: NA; d_call: NA; cdr3_nt: TGTGCCAGCAGCTTGGCCCAGGGGTCCTTCCAGCCCCAGCATTTT; cdr3_aa: CASSLAQGSFQPQHF
v_call: TRBV19; j_call: TRBJ2-3; clone_size: NA; d_call: NA; cdr3_nt: TGTGCCAGCTCGGAACCAAGGGTCACAGATACGCAGTATTTT; cdr3_aa: CASSEPRVTDTQYF
v_call: TRBV21-1; j_call: TRBJ2-1; clone_size: NA; d_call: NA; cdr3_nt: TGTGCCAGCAGCAAATTTCCAGGTGTTGGACAGAGCTCCTACAATGAGCAGTTCTTC; cdr3_aa: CASSKFPGVGQSSYNEQFF
v_call: TRBV14; j_call: TRBJ2-3; clone_size: NA; d_call: TRBD2; cdr3_nt: TGTGCCAGCAGCCAAGAGTTTCGGCGGGGGGGCACAGATACGCAGTATTTT; cdr3_aa: CASSQEFRRGGTDTQYF
v_call: TRBV29-1; j_call: TRBJ2-7; clone_size: NA; d_call: NA; cdr3_nt: TGCAGCGTTGTTGCCTCTAGACAGTCCTTACCCTCCTACGAGCAGTACTTC; cdr3_aa: CSVVASRQSLPSYEQYF
v_call: TRBV5-1; j_call: TRBJ2-7; clone_size: NA; d_call: TRBD2; cdr3_nt: TGCGCCAGCAGCTTGGTGGCTAGCGGCTCCTACGAGCAGTACTTC; cdr3_aa: CASSLVASGSYEQYF
v_call: TRBV30; j_call: TRBJ1-5; clone_size: NA; d_call: TRBD1; cdr3_nt: TGTGCCTGGGGGGGACAGGGAGGCAATCAGCCCCAGCATTTT; cdr3_aa: CAWGGQGGNQPQHF
v_call: TRBV6-5; j_call: TRBJ2-7; clone_size: NA; d_call: NA; cdr3_nt: TGTGCCAGCAGTAGAGCCCGGGGACACATCTACGAGCAGTACTTC; cdr3_aa: CASSRARGHIYEQYF
v_call: TRBV6-1; j_call: TRBJ1-4; clone_size: NA; d_call: TRBD1; cdr3_nt: TGTGCCAGCATGGGACAGGGGACGGCTAATGAAAAACTGTTTTTT; cdr3_aa: CASMGQGTANEKLFF
v_call: TRBV30; j_call: TRBJ2-1; clone_size: NA; d_call: NA; cdr3_nt: TGTGCCTGGTCCCGCTCCTACAATGAGCAGTTCTTC; cdr3_aa: CAWSRSYNEQFF
v_call: TRBV2; j_call: TRBJ2-5; clone_size: NA; d_call: NA; cdr3_nt: TGTGCCGGCAAGCTTGGGGGATCAGGCCAAGAGACCCAGTACTTC; cdr3_aa: CAGKLGGSGQETQYF
v_call: TRBV7-2; j_call: TRBJ2-3; clone_size: NA; d_call: NA; cdr3_nt: TGTGCCAGCAGCTCGTATTATACGCAGTATTTT; cdr3_aa: CASSSYYTQYF
v_call: TRBV18; j_call: TRBJ2-4; clone_size: NA; d_call: NA; cdr3_nt: TGTGCCAGCTCACCCCTAGGGGTCGTAGCCAAAAACATTCAGTACTTC; cdr3_aa: CASSPLGVVAKNIQYF
v_call: TRBV7-6; j_call: TRBJ2-3; clone_size: NA; d_call: NA; cdr3_nt: TGTGCCAGTAGTGGCCAAGCCCAAAATACGCAGTATTTT; cdr3_aa: CASSGQAQNTQYF
v_call: TRBV30; j_call: TRBJ1-1; clone_size: NA; d_call: TRBD1; cdr3_nt: TGTGCCTGGAGTGAGACAGGGCCCGCGACCACTGAAGCTTTCTTT; cdr3_aa: CAWSETGPATTEAFF
v_call: TRBV7-3; j_call: TRBJ1-1; clone_size: NA; d_call: NA; cdr3_nt: TGTGCCAGCAGCTACGCGTATGCGACTGAAGCTTTCTTT; cdr3_aa: CASSYAYATEAFF
v_call: TRBV5-1; j_call: TRBJ1-4; clone_size: NA; d_call: NA; cdr3_nt: TGCGCCAGCAGCTTGGATGGGGGAGGGACTAATGAAAAACTGTTTTTT; cdr3_aa: CASSLDGGGTNEKLFF
v_call: TRBV7-3; j_call: TRBJ2-6; clone_size: NA; d_call: NA; cdr3_nt: TGTGCCAGCAGCTCCTACCAGCTGGGGGAACAGAGCTCTGGGGCCAACGTCCTGACTTTC; cdr3_aa: CASSSYQLGEQSSGANVLTF
v_call: TRBV30; j_call: TRBJ2-7; clone_size: NA; d_call: NA; cdr3_nt: TGTGCCTGGAGTCGGGACGGCTACGAGCAGTACTTC; cdr3_aa: CAWSRDGYEQYF
v_call: TRBV5-8; j_call: TRBJ2-7; clone_size: NA; d_call: NA; cdr3_nt: TGTGCCAGCACCCTAGGGGGAATCGGCCTGGACGAGCAGTACTTC; cdr3_aa: CASTLGGIGLDEQYF
v_call: TRBV18; j_call: TRBJ2-7; clone_size: once; d_call: NA; cdr3_nt: TGTGCCAGCTCACCAACCAGGACAGTCAGATCCTACGAGCAGTACTTC; cdr3_aa: CASSPTRTVRSYEQYF
v_call: TRBV6-1; j_call: TRBJ1-2; clone_size: NA; d_call: TRBD1; cdr3_nt: TGTGCCAGCGGACAGGGAGGGAATAAAGGCTACACCTTC; cdr3_aa: CASGQGGNKGYTF
v_call: TRBV29-1; j_call: TRBJ2-7; clone_size: NA; d_call: NA; cdr3_nt: TGCAGCGTTGGGCCCGGGGAAACCGAGCAGTACTTC; cdr3_aa: CSVGPGETEQYF
v_call: TRBV2; j_call: TRBJ2-7; clone_size: NA; d_call: TRBD1; cdr3_nt: TGTGCCAGCAGTGAGATATTGGCGGACAGGGTAAGGACCTACGAGCAGTACTTC; cdr3_aa: CASSEILADRVRTYEQYF
v_call: TRBV6-1; j_call: TRBJ1-2; clone_size: NA; d_call: NA; cdr3_nt: TGTGCCAGCAAGACCCTAGCAGGGAATGGCTACACCTTC; cdr3_aa: CASKTLAGNGYTF
v_call: TRBV27; j_call: TRBJ1-5; clone_size: NA; d_call: NA; cdr3_nt: TGTGCCAGCGCAGGGGATAACTCCAATCAGCCCCAGCATTTT; cdr3_aa: CASAGDNSNQPQHF
v_call: TRBV5-1; j_call: TRBJ2-5; clone_size: NA; d_call: TRBD1; cdr3_nt: TGCGCCAGCAGCTGGGACAGGGGCCAAGAGACCCAGTACTTC; cdr3_aa: CASSWDRGQETQYF